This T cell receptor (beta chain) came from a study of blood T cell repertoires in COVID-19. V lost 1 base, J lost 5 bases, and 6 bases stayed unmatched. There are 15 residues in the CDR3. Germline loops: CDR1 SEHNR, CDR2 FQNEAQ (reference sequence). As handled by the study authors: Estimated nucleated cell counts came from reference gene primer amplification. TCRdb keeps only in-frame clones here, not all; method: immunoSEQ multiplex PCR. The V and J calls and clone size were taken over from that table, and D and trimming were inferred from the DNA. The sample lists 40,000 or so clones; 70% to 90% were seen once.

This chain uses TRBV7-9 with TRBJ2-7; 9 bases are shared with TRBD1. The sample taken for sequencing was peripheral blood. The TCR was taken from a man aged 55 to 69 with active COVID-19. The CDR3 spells CASSLVGTGNHEQYF. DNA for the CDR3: TGTGCCAGCAGCTTAGTAGGGACAGGGAATCACGAGCAGTACTTC.